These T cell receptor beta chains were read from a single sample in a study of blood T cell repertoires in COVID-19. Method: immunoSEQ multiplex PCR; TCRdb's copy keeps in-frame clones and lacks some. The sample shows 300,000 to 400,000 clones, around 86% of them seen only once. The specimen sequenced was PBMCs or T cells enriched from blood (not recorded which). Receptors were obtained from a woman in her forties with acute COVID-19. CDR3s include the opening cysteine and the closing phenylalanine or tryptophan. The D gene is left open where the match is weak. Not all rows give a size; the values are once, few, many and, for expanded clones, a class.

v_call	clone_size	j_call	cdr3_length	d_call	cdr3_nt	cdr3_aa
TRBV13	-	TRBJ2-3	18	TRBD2	TGTGCCAGCAGCTTACGGCGGGGGACCGGGAAAAGCACAGATACGCAGTATTTT	CASSLRRGTGKSTDTQYF
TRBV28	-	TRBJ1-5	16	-	TGTGCCAGCAGCGTAGGTTGGGGATTCGGGGATCAGCCCCAGCATTTT	CASSVGWGFGDQPQHF
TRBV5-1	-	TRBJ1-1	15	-	TGCGCCAGCAGCTACCCAGACAGAGTTAACACTGAAGCTTTCTTT	CASSYPDRVNTEAFF
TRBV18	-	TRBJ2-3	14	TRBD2	TGTGCCAGCTCACCGCTAGCGGGAGGAGATACGCAGTATTTT	CASSPLAGGDTQYF
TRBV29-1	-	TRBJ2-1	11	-	TGCAGCGTTTCTCTCTCCAGGGAGCAGTTCTTC	CSVSLSREQFF
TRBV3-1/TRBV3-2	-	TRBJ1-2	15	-	TGTGCCAGCAGCCAACTTAAGACAGAGTTATATGGCTACACCTTC	CASSQLKTELYGYTF
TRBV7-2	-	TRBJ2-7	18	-	TGTGCCAGCAGCTTATCCTTTCGGTCGGCCGGACTTTCCTACGAGCAGTACTTC	CASSLSFRSAGLSYEQYF
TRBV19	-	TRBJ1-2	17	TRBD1	TGTGCCAGTATAAGGACAGGGGAAATTTTCTGGGTCTATGGCTACACCTTC	CASIRTGEIFWVYGYTF
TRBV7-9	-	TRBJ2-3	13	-	TGTGCCAGCAGCTTAGTAGGCACAGATACGCAGTATTTT	CASSLVGTDTQYF
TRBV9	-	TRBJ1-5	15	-	TGTGCCAGCAGCGTAGAAGGACTGCGCAATCAGCCCCAGCATTTT	CASSVEGLRNQPQHF
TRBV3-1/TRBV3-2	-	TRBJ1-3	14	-	TGTGCCAGCAGCGTTGATAGCTCTGGAAACACCATATATTTT	CASSVDSSGNTIYF
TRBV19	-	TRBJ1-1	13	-	TGTGCCAGTAGTTCTGGGGGCGTCACTGAAGCTTTCTTT	CASSSGGVTEAFF
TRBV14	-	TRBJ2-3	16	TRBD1	TGTGCCAGCAGCCATCCCGGGACAGGGCACACAGATACGCAGTATTTT	CASSHPGTGHTDTQYF
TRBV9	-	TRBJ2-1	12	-	TGTGCCAGCAGCGCGACAGGCAATGAGCAGTTCTTC	CASSATGNEQFF
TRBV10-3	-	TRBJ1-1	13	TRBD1	TGTGCCATCATGGGGACAGGTGCTGCTGAAGCTTTCTTT	CAIMGTGAAEAFF
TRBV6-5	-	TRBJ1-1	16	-	TGTGCCAGCAGTTACGGTTCAGGAGGGCAGGGATGGGTAGCTTTCTTT	CASSYGSGGQGWVAFF
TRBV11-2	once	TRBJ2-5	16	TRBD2	TGTGCCAGCAGCTTAGTCCAGGGACTAGCGGGAGAGACCCAGTACTTC	CASSLVQGLAGETQYF
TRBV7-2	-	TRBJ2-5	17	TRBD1	TGTGCCAGCAGCGCCACTTGGACAGGGGATGATCAAGAGACCCAGTACTTC	CASSATWTGDDQETQYF
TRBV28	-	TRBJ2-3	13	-	TGTGCCAGCGGGGGCTTCGAGGCAGATACGCAGTATTTT	CASGGFEADTQYF
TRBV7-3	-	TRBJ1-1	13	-	TGTGCCAGCAGCCCCCGGGTAGGCACTGAAGCTTTCTTT	CASSPRVGTEAFF
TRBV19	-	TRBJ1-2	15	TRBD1	TGTGCCAGTAGTAGGGGGACAGCTGCTAACTATGGCTACACCTTC	CASSRGTAANYGYTF
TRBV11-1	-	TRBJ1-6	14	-	TGTGCCAGCAGCCCGAGAAAGGGGCTCTCACCCCTCCACTTT	CASSPRKGLSPLHF
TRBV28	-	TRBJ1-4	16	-	TGTGCCAGCAGTTTAGGTTACCCCGGGAGGGATGAAAAACTGTTTTTT	CASSLGYPGRDEKLFF
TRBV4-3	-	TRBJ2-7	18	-	TGCGCCAGCAGCCAAGTATTTCCGCCCTCCTCCTACTCGGCCAGGGTGTACTTC	CASSQVFPPSSYSARVYF
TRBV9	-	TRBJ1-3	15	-	TGTGCCAGCAGCTCCCTCTCGAGCTCTGGAAACACCATATATTTT	CASSSLSSSGNTIYF
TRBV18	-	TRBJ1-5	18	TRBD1	TGTGCCAGCTCAGCCGGTGGACAGGCAGGGGGTAGCAATCAGCCCCAGCATTTT	CASSAGGQAGGSNQPQHF
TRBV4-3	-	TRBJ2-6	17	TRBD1	TGCGCCAGCAGCCAAAGAGTACCGGGACAGGGTCAAAACGTCCTGACTTTC	CASSQRVPGQGQNVLTF
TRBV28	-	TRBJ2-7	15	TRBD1	TGTGCCAGCAGGCAGAGACAGGGGTCCCCCTACGAGCAGTACTTC	CASRQRQGSPYEQYF
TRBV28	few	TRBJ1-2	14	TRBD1	TGTGCCAGCAGAAATGGACAGGGTGACTATGGCTACACCTTC	CASRNGQGDYGYTF
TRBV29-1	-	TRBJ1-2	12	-	TGCAGCGTTGAAGGCGGCCGGGATGGCTACACCTTC	CSVEGGRDGYTF
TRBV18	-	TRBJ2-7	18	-	TGTGCCAGCTCACCAATTCCGCGAGTTCAGGGGGGAACCTACGAGCAGTACTTC	CASSPIPRVQGGTYEQYF
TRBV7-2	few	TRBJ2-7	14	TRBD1	TGTGCCAGCAGCTTTTATCAGGGGGCCTACGAGCAGTACTTC	CASSFYQGAYEQYF
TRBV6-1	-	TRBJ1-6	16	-	TGTGCCAGCAGTGAAGCGCGGTCAAGGGGTAATTCACCCCTCCACTTT	CASSEARSRGNSPLHF
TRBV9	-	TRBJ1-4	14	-	TGTGCCAGCAGCCGGGGAGCGGAAAATGAAAAACTGTTTTTT	CASSRGAENEKLFF
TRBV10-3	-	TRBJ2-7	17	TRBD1	TGTGCCATCAGTGGGGATGGGTTGACAGGGGTAATAGGCGAGCAGTACTTC	CAISGDGLTGVIGEQYF
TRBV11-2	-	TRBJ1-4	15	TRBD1	TGTGCCAGCAGTCCGGACAGGGGGCGAGATGAAAAACTGTTTTTT	CASSPDRGRDEKLFF
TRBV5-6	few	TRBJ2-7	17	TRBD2	TGTGCCAGCAGCTCGTTCTGGGGAAGGTCTAGCGGCCGAGATTTGCACTTC	CASSSFWGRSSGRDLHF
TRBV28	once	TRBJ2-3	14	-	TGTGCCAGCAGTTTACGCGTGAGCACAGATACGCAGTATTTT	CASSLRVSTDTQYF
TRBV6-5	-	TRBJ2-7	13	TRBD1	TGTGCCACCCTAAAGGACAGGACCTACGAGCAGTACTTC	CATLKDRTYEQYF
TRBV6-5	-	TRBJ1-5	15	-	TGTGCCAGCAGCACCCCGGGGGGTGGCAATCAGCCCCAGCATTTT	CASSTPGGGNQPQHF
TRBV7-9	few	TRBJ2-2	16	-	TGTGCCAGCAGCTTAGGAGTAGGACTACCTACCGGGGAGCTGTTTTTT	CASSLGVGLPTGELFF
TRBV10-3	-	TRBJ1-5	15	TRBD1	TGTGCCATCTCTCAGGGGGACAGTAACAATCAGCCCCAGCATTTT	CAISQGDSNNQPQHF
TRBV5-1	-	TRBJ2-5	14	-	TGCGCCAGCAGCTTTGGGGACATTAAAGAGACCCAGTACTTC	CASSFGDIKETQYF
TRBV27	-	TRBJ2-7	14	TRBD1	TGTGCCAGCCCAATGCCAGGGGGCGTTTACGAGCAGTACTTC	CASPMPGGVYEQYF